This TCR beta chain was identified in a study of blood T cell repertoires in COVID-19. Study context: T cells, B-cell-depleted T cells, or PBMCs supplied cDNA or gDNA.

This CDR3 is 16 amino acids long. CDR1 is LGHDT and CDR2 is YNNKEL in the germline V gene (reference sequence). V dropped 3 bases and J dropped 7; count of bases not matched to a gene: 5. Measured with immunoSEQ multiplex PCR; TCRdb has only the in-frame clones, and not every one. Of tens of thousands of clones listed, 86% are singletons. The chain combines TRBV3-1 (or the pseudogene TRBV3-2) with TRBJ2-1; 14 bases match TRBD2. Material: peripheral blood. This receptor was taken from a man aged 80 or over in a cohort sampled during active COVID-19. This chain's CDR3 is CASSQAGLAGANEQFF. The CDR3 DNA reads TGTGCCAGCAGCCAGGCGGGACTAGCGGGGGCAAATGAGCAGTTCTTC.